This is a list of T cell receptor beta chains from one sample in a study of cytomegalovirus exposure and HLA in healthy donors. Profiling relied on immunoSEQ multiplex PCR, and the TCRdb table lists in-frame clones only, not all of them. The table includes 150,000 to 200,000 clones, approximately 84% detected once. What was sequenced was PBMCs. These TCRs come from a man aged 18 to 29 in good health and CMV-seronegative. CDR3s include the opening cysteine and the closing phenylalanine or tryptophan. Each record gives: J gene, clone size, V gene, CDR3 length, D gene, CDR3 protein, CDR3 DNA. The D gene is left open where the match is weak. The size of a clone is reported for some rows only, either as once, few or many, or as a class for expanded clones.

>TRBJ2-1|NA|TRBV11-2|16|NA
CASSLSESPIYNEQFF
TGTGCCAGCAGCTTAAGTGAGAGCCCGATCTACAATGAGCAGTTCTTC
>TRBJ2-7|NA|TRBV25-1|14|NA
CASSEYTQGYEQYF
TGTGCCAGCAGTGAATATACACAGGGCTACGAGCAGTACTTC
>TRBJ2-5|NA|TRBV7-2|14|NA
CASSLAGGRGTQYF
TGTGCCAGCAGCTTAGCGGGTGGCCGGGGGACCCAGTACTTC
>TRBJ2-1|NA|TRBV14|15|TRBD2
CASSQLTSILNEQFF
TGTGCCAGCAGCCAATTGACTAGCATACTCAATGAGCAGTTCTTC
>TRBJ2-7|once|TRBV7-9|15|TRBD1
CASSSSDRSSYEQYF
TGTGCCAGCAGCTCCTCGGACAGGAGCTCCTACGAGCAGTACTTC
>TRBJ1-5|NA|TRBV6-5|13|NA
CASSSISNQPQHF
TGTGCCAGCAGTTCCATTAGCAATCAGCCCCAGCATTTT
>TRBJ2-2|NA|TRBV18|15|TRBD1
CASSPGQGWAGELFF
TGTGCCAGCTCACCGGGACAGGGATGGGCCGGGGAGCTGTTTTTT
>TRBJ1-2|NA|TRBV5-5|13|NA
CASSSARVYGYTF
TGTGCCAGCAGCTCTGCGAGGGTCTATGGCTACACCTTC
>TRBJ2-5|NA|TRBV7-2|13|NA
CASSPGVVRLQYF
TGTGCCAGCAGCCCGGGGGTCGTACGGCTCCAGTACTTC
>TRBJ2-3|few|TRBV5-1|15|NA
CASSLRAGAVDTQYF
TGCGCCAGCAGCTTGCGGGCGGGGGCCGTGGATACGCAGTATTTT
>TRBJ1-1|NA|TRBV2|14|NA
CASSEAAVLSEAFF
TGTGCCAGCAGTGAAGCTGCGGTCCTCTCTGAAGCTTTCTTT
>TRBJ2-2|few|TRBV10-3|15|NA
CAISTTGVETGELFF
TGTGCCATCAGCACAACAGGTGTAGAGACCGGGGAGCTGTTTTTT
>TRBJ1-2|NA|TRBV4-1|17|NA
CASSGPPGGAVRDGYTF
TGCGCCAGCAGCGGACCTCCTGGGGGCGCGGTTAGGGATGGCTACACCTTC
>TRBJ2-7|NA|TRBV6-1|15|TRBD1
CASCSTGGSTYEQYF
TGTGCCAGCTGTTCCACAGGGGGCTCTACCTACGAGCAGTACTTC
>TRBJ2-7|few|TRBV6-5|15|TRBD1
CASSYSGTGSYEQYF
TGTGCCAGCAGTTACTCGGGGACAGGCTCCTACGAGCAGTACTTC
>TRBJ1-3|NA|TRBV19|12|NA
CASRTRGNTIYF
TGTGCCAGTAGGACCAGGGGAAACACCATATATTTT
>TRBJ2-5|NA|TRBV15|14|TRBD1
CATSRVDREETQYF
TGTGCCACCAGCAGAGTGGACAGGGAAGAGACCCAGTACTTC
>TRBJ1-1|NA|TRBV5-4|13|NA
CASSSSTGTEAFF
TGTGCCAGCAGCTCGAGCACAGGGACTGAAGCTTTCTTT
>TRBJ1-4|few|TRBV7-9|15|NA
CASSAFRVDNEKLFF
TGTGCCAGCAGCGCGTTCAGGGTTGATAATGAAAAACTGTTTTTT
>TRBJ2-3|NA|TRBV11-3|13|TRBD1
CASSHGTVGTQYF
TGTGCCAGCAGCCACGGGACAGTTGGTACGCAGTATTTT
>TRBJ2-5|NA|TRBV5-1|15|NA
CASSLGSSPQETQYF
TGCGCCAGCAGCTTGGGGAGCTCACCCCAAGAGACCCAGTACTTC
>TRBJ1-2|NA|TRBV5-1|14|NA
CASRRNRERGGYTF
TGCGCCAGCAGGCGTAACAGGGAGAGAGGGGGCTACACCTTC
>TRBJ1-2|once|TRBV6-5|15|NA
CASSYASRDNDGYTF
TGTGCCAGCAGTTACGCTTCCAGGGATAATGATGGCTACACCTTC
>TRBJ2-2|NA|TRBV19|13|NA
CASAPGDTGELFF
TGTGCCAGTGCGCCAGGGGACACCGGGGAGCTGTTTTTT
>TRBJ1-1|NA|TRBV29-1|16|TRBD1
CSARRGTGNPNTEAFF
TGCAGCGCCCGTCGAGGGACAGGAAATCCGAACACTGAAGCTTTCTTT
>TRBJ1-2|NA|TRBV28|12|TRBD1
CAVAGGGYGYTF
TGTGCAGTCGCAGGGGGTGGCTATGGCTACACCTTC
>TRBJ2-1|NA|TRBV28|15|TRBD2
CASTNLGEGSDEQFF
TGTGCCAGCACCAACCTGGGGGAGGGGAGTGATGAGCAGTTCTTC
>TRBJ2-1|NA|TRBV5-1|15|TRBD1
CASSFGDRDSNEQFF
TGCGCCAGCAGCTTCGGGGACAGGGACTCCAATGAGCAGTTCTTC
>TRBJ2-3|NA|TRBV7-3|14|NA
CASSFGRSGDTQYF
TGTGCCAGCAGCTTTGGCCGCTCGGGGGATACGCAGTATTTT
>TRBJ1-4|NA|TRBV5-8|14|NA
CASSLGRGNEKLFF
TGTGCCAGCAGCTTGGGGCGGGGGAATGAAAAACTGTTTTTT
>TRBJ2-7|NA|TRBV11-3|15|NA
CASSPATTGTYEQYF
TGTGCCAGCAGCCCAGCAACGACAGGAACCTACGAGCAGTACTTC
>TRBJ2-7|NA|TRBV13|13|NA
CVSSLQAPGEQYF
TGTGTCAGCAGCTTACAAGCTCCGGGCGAGCAGTACTTC
>TRBJ2-2|NA|TRBV30|16|TRBD1
CAWDPRDRGRAGELFF
TGTGCCTGGGACCCCCGGGACAGGGGGCGGGCCGGGGAGCTGTTTTTT
>TRBJ2-5|NA|TRBV28|13|NA
CASLPEQAETQYF
TGTGCCAGCCTCCCGGAACAGGCCGAGACCCAGTACTTC
>TRBJ2-1|NA|TRBV7-8|13|NA
CASSFRGYNEQFF
TGTGCCAGCAGCTTTAGGGGATACAATGAGCAGTTCTTC
>TRBJ1-4|NA|TRBV5-6|14|NA
CASSLYATNEKLFF
TGTGCCAGCAGCTTGTATGCAACTAATGAAAAACTGTTTTTT
>TRBJ2-7|NA|TRBV5-1|15|TRBD2
CASSLGIGREYEQYF
TGCGCCAGCAGCTTGGGGATCGGGAGGGAATACGAGCAGTACTTC
>TRBJ2-7|NA|TRBV9|15|TRBD2
CASSVGTSGSYEQYF
TGTGCCAGCAGCGTAGGGACTAGCGGCTCCTACGAGCAGTACTTC
>TRBJ1-1|NA|TRBV7-3|13|NA
CASSLNTNTEAFF
TGTGCCAGCAGCTTAAATACTAACACTGAAGCTTTCTTT
>TRBJ2-2|NA|TRBV7-9|12|NA
CASSPSTGELFF
TGTGCCAGCAGCCCCAGCACCGGGGAGCTGTTTTTT
>TRBJ1-5|NA|TRBV2|13|NA
CASQNRGNQPQHF
TGTGCCAGCCAAAACAGGGGCAATCAGCCCCAGCATTTT
>TRBJ2-1|NA|TRBV5-1|14|NA
CASSPGTNRDEQFF
TGCGCCAGCAGCCCCGGAACAAACAGGGATGAGCAGTTCTTC
>TRBJ2-7|NA|TRBV18|13|TRBD1
CASSGQWNYEQYF
TGTGCCAGCTCGGGACAGTGGAACTACGAGCAGTACTTC
>TRBJ1-1|NA|TRBV20-1|11|NA
CSALLNTEAFF
TGCAGTGCTTTATTGAACACTGAAGCTTTCTTT
>TRBJ2-4|NA|TRBV2|18|NA
CASSEGGSVWRVKNIQYF
TGTGCCAGCAGTGAAGGGGGATCGGTTTGGAGGGTCAAAAACATTCAGTACTTC
>TRBJ2-7|NA|TRBV19|15|NA
CASSIAQGLSYEQYF
TGTGCCAGTAGTATAGCACAGGGCCTCTCCTACGAGCAGTACTTC
>TRBJ1-6|NA|TRBV19|15|TRBD1
CASSIMTGSDSPLHF
TGTGCCAGTAGTATTATGACAGGGTCGGATTCACCCCTCCACTTT
>TRBJ1-2|NA|TRBV5-6|11|NA
CASSSYRDYTF
TGTGCCAGCAGCTCCTATCGTGACTACACCTTC
>TRBJ1-2|once|TRBV4-1|16|TRBD1
CASSKNEGQGAHGYTF
TGCGCCAGCAGCAAAAATGAGGGGCAGGGGGCCCATGGCTACACCTTC
>TRBJ1-2|NA|TRBV4-1|13|NA
CASSHENNYGYTF
TGCGCCAGCAGCCACGAGAACAACTATGGCTACACCTTC
>TRBJ2-7|NA|TRBV10-3|13|TRBD2
CAALGGGSYEQYF
TGTGCCGCCTTAGGCGGGGGCTCCTACGAGCAGTACTTC
>TRBJ1-6|NA|TRBV7-2|15|NA
CASSHQANDNSPLHF
TGTGCCAGCAGCCACCAGGCTAACGATAATTCACCCCTCCACTTT
>TRBJ1-5|once|TRBV19|15|NA
CASSMEVRSEQPQHF
TGTGCCAGTAGTATGGAGGTAAGGTCCGAACAGCCCCAGCATTTT
>TRBJ2-3|NA|TRBV7-9|15|TRBD1
CASSLAGTDTDTQYF
TGTGCCAGCAGCTTAGCGGGGACAGACACAGATACGCAGTATTTT
>TRBJ2-7|NA|TRBV6-5|13|TRBD1
CASSGDRGYEQYF
TGTGCCAGTTCTGGGGACAGGGGTTACGAGCAGTACTTC
>TRBJ2-1|NA|TRBV6-5|13|TRBD2
CASSRVGRDEQFF
TGTGCCAGCAGCCGAGTCGGGAGGGATGAGCAGTTCTTC
>TRBJ1-1|few|TRBV7-9|13|TRBD1
CASSGQANTEAFF
TGTGCCAGCAGCGGACAGGCGAACACTGAAGCTTTCTTT
>TRBJ1-5|few|TRBV6-5|13|NA
CASSDRINQPQHF
TGTGCCAGCTCCGACAGGATCAATCAGCCCCAGCATTTT
>TRBJ2-2|NA|TRBV5-1|15|NA
CASSLTGLGTGELFF
TGCGCCAGCAGCTTGACAGGGCTGGGCACCGGGGAGCTGTTTTTT